This T cell receptor (beta chain) emerged from a study of T cell repertoires in cytomegalovirus infection (dated by TCRdb to 2018 to 2020). As for the study more broadly: Peptide stimulations targeted recently identified HLA-C-restricted CMV epitopes, whose presentation resists viral immunomodulation, together with well-studied HLA-B-restricted epitopes. Donor HLA type was relevant to the analysis, because carriage of CMV infection together with the matching HLA type was indicated by public TCR beta signatures. The paper's findings and limits, for the study overall: In the ex vivo response, HLA-C-restricted CMV-specific TCR beta clonotypes were dominant, and in two of eight donors the single most frequent clonotype came from this HLA-C-restricted group. In both this cohort and an independent cohort of several hundred donors, the cumulative frequency of public TCR beta family members distinguished carriers of CMV infection plus the relevant HLA type.

The germline V gene sets CDR1 to SNHLY and CDR2 to FYNNEI. Trimming removed 2 bases from V and 0 bases from J, leaving 7 bases between the germline ends. The CDR3 starts with the cysteine, ends with the phenylalanine, and has 15 residues. The sequence is cut down to CDR3 DNA, 45 bases in frame from base 1. In this sample, this clonotype turned up a few times. Its antigen has not been determined. No much larger clone exists at a distance of one base, and base qualities are not known. The sample's treatment or condition, from its label and the paper: in vitro stimulation with specific CMV peptide epitopes to enrich CMV-specific T cells. The instrument given in TCRdb is Illumina HiSeq 1500. The public sequencing data were trimmed at Q25 with fastp and processed into clonotypes with MiXCR by TCRdb, which kept only in-frame beta chains. Each CDR3 protein appears once, grouped with its most common genes and DNA. Here the sample has hundreds of thousands of distinct CDR3 sequences; 30% to 40% occur a single time. The ten most abundant clones make up over 15% of the sample.

The rearranged segments are TRBV2 and TRBJ2-2; the D gene is perhaps TRBD2, on 5 matching bases. Source: cultured PBMCs, taken from culture after CMV antigen stimulation. This receptor was identified in a human donor in good health (CMV status not recorded). Some clones in this sample may be carry-over from other donors' samples. The CDR3 in this case is CASSEYGANTGELFF. The DNA sequence is given as TGTGCCAGCAGTGAATACGGGGCGAACACCGGGGAGCTGTTTTTT.